A single sample is the source of the 13 T cell receptor beta chains below, sequenced in a study of cytomegalovirus exposure and HLA in healthy donors. The primer mix had 60 Vbeta and 13 Jbeta primers. Data came from immunoSEQ multiplex PCR; TCRdb stores just in-frame clones and leaves some out. This table holds about 76,000 clones, roughly four fifths found once. Sequenced input: PBMCs. These TCRs come from a male donor in good health and CMV-seropositive.

The V gene is TRBV15, the J gene TRBJ2-7; possibly TRBD1 for D (6 bases). V gave up 0 bases and J gave up 3 bases, with 12 bases separating them. Per the germline V gene, CDR1 is LNHNV and CDR2 is YYDKDF (reference sequence). The CDR3 runs to 15 residues. The DNA of the CDR3 is TGTGCCACCAGCAGAGATCAGGGGCCATACTACGAGCAGTACTTC. This codes for CATSRDQGPYYEQYF.

This chain links TRBV5-1 with TRBJ2-7; TRBD1 is a possible D gene (5 bases). V shed 0 bases and J shed 3 bases, with 7 bases lying between them. The CDR3 covers 13 residues. The germline CDR1 and CDR2 sequences are SGHRS and YFSETQ. The CDR3 region has the DNA TGCGCCAGCAGCTTGGGACAGTTCTACGAGCAGTACTTC. Translated, it gives CASSLGQFYEQYF.

The CDR3 region is CASSSGLAGGDRQYF. CDR3 nucleotides: TGTGCCAGCAGCTCGGGACTAGCGGGGGGGGACAGGCAGTATTTT. The chain employs TRBV7-8 and TRBJ2-3; 16 bases align to TRBD2. Germline assignment: CDR1 SGHVS and CDR2 FQNEAQ. With V trimmed by 4 bases and J by 11 bases, 6 bases remained unmatched. The CDR3 sequence is 15 residues long.

V gene TRBV7-3 combines with J gene TRBJ2-3; D is possibly TRBD2 (6 bases). V was trimmed by 0 bases and J by 6 bases, leaving 10 bases between them. Germline V gene sequence: CDR1 SGHTA, CDR2 FQGTGA. The CDR3 sequence is 14 residues long. The CDR3 DNA sequence: TGTGCCAGCAGCTTAACGGCGGGATGGGATACGCAGTATTTT. It encodes CASSLTAGWDTQYF.

This chain uses TRBV30 with TRBJ1-3; weak D call: TRBD1 (6 bases). CDR3 size: 13 residues. Trimming removed 3 bases from V and 5 bases from J, with 11 bases in between. Germline V lookup: CDR1 GTSNPN, CDR2 SVGIG (reference sequence). CDR3 DNA sequence: TGTGCCTGGAGAATCCGGGACAGAAACACCATATATTTT. Its protein product is CAWRIRDRNTIYF. The whole variable domain, remainder taken from reference TRBV30 and TRBJ1-3, is SQTIHQWPATLVQPVGSPLSLECTVEGTSNPNLYWYRQAAGRGLQLLFYSVGIGQISSEVPQNLSASRPQDRQFILSSKKLLLSDSGFYLCAWRIRDRNTIYFGEGSWLTVV.

The V and J genes are TRBV11-2 and TRBJ2-1; 13 bases map to TRBD2. This CDR3 has 18 residues. V gave up 2 bases and J gave up 0 bases; unmatched junction bases: 4. The germline V gene has CDR1 SGHAT and CDR2 FQNNGV. The CDR3 DNA reads as TGTGCCAGCAGCTTAACTAGCGGGGGGGAAAGCTCCTACAATGAGCAGTTCTTC. Translated, it gives CASSLTSGGESSYNEQFF.

The J gene is TRBJ1-3, the V gene TRBV9; 7 bases map to TRBD1. CDR1 and CDR2 (germline): SGDLS, YYNGEE. This CDR3 is built from 14 residues. The J segment lost 4 bases and the V segment lost 5 bases, leaving 6 bases of the junction unmatched. The chain's CDR3 is CASSEGAGGNTIYF. The DNA for the CDR3 is TGTGCCAGCAGTGAGGGGGCGGGAGGAAACACCATATATTTT.

The chain links TRBV20-1 to TRBJ2-7; D gene unclear. V dropped 0 bases and J dropped 6 bases, with 6 bases sitting between them. CDR1 is DFQATT and CDR2 is SNEGSKA in the germline V gene (reference sequence). The CDR3 spans 11 residues. CDR3 in DNA: TGCAGTGCTAGAGATTCCCGCGAGCAGTACTTC. Translation gives CSARDSREQYF.

CDR3 sequence reads: CSVVPPNLNTEAFF. The CDR3 DNA is TGCAGCGTTGTACCGCCTAACTTGAACACTGAAGCTTTCTTT. The chain is built from TRBV29-1 and TRBJ1-1; D gene unclear. V lost 4 bases to trimming and J lost 0 bases, with 12 bases between them. CDR1 and CDR2 (germline): SQVTM, ANQGSEA. This CDR3 is built from 14 residues.

This chain links TRBV30 with TRBJ1-6, with D maybe TRBD1 (6 bases). Deletions cut 3 bases from V and 4 bases from J, with 7 bases between. The CDR3 runs 13 residues. Looked up from germline, CDR1 is GTSNPN and CDR2 is SVGIG (reference sequence). This CDR3 is CAWRGQYNSPLHF. The CDR3 nucleotides are TGTGCCTGGAGGGGACAATATAATTCACCCCTCCACTTT. The full variable domain, its missing parts supplied by reference TRBV30 and TRBJ1-6, is SQTIHQWPATLVQPVGSPLSLECTVEGTSNPNLYWYRQAAGRGLQLLFYSVGIGQISSEVPQNLSASRPQDRQFILSSKKLLLSDSGFYLCAWRGQYNSPLHFGNGTRLTVT.

This rearrangement joins TRBV5-8 to TRBJ2-2; no clear D. Germline V lookup: CDR1 SGHTS, CDR2 YDEGEE. The length of the CDR3 is 14 residues. Trimming stripped 0 bases from V and 4 bases from J, with 7 bases between. CDR3 sequence: CASSLVRFTGELFF. In DNA, the CDR3 is TGTGCCAGCAGCTTGGTCAGGTTCACCGGGGAGCTGTTTTTT.

The rearrangement links TRBV5-5 to TRBJ2-1; 9 bases line up with TRBD1. After removal of 5 bases from V and 4 bases from J, the junction contained 4 bases not matched to a gene. CDR3 length: 14 residues. Per germline, CDR1 SGHKS and CDR2 YYEKEE (reference sequence). The CDR3 DNA reads as TGTGCCAGCAGTACCGGGACAGGGTACAATGAGCAGTTCTTC. Its translation is CASSTGTGYNEQFF. Full variable domain (missing parts from reference TRBV5-5 and TRBJ2-1): DAGVTQSPTHLIKTRGQQVTLRCSPISGHKSVSWYQQVLGQGPQFIFQYYEKEERGRGNFPDRFSARQFPNYSSELNVNALLLGDSALYLCASSTGTGYNEQFFGPGTRLTVL.

The chain is built from TRBV5-1 and TRBJ2-7; 12 nucleotides match TRBD1. Trimming at V came to 4 bases and at J to 6 bases, leaving 5 bases not matched to a gene. The CDR3 extends over 14 amino acids. Germline-derived CDR1 and CDR2 are SGHRS and YFSETQ. The CDR3 spells CASSTGQGASEQYF. CDR3 sequence (DNA): TGCGCCAGCAGCACGGGACAGGGGGCGTCCGAGCAGTACTTC.